The sequence of this TCR beta chain was determined in a study of CD8 T cells in ankylosing spondylitis. Germline CDR1 is MNHEY and CDR2 is SMNVEV (reference sequence). Trimming took 3 bases from V and 4 from J, leaving 9 bases between them. This CDR3 is built from 13 residues. TCRdb passed the 5' RACE reads through MiXCR, listing each CDR3 protein once. The data show under 300,000 distinct CDR3 sequences, approximately 9% seen once. General study points: It was reported that disease-linked clones were significantly enriched in matched ankylosing spondylitis synovial fluid.

This clonotype has ten or more counts. Its antigen is currently unknown. The receptor comes from a male donor with ankylosing spondylitis or in good health (not recorded which). Sequenced sample: blood, either unsorted or a sorted T cell fraction (not recorded which). The chain employs TRBV27 and TRBJ1-1; perhaps TRBD1 as D (5 bases). The CDR3 spells CASSFRGGTEAFF. CDR3 in DNA: TGTGCCAGCAGTTTTAGGGGAGGCACTGAAGCTTTCTTT.